These 25 T cell receptor beta chains were all obtained from the same sample, sequenced in a study of control samples from healthy donors and cancer patients. Data came from immunoSEQ multiplex PCR; TCRdb stores just in-frame clones and leaves some out. The repertoire has some 94,000 clones, 86% of them found once; the top ten carry about 1.3%. The sequenced sample consisted of blood. These receptors all stem from a woman aged 45-65 years in good health.

The chain has TRBV3-1 (or the pseudogene TRBV3-2) and TRBJ2-3, with TRBD1 identical over 9 bases. V dropped 4 bases and J dropped 5; count of bases not matched to a gene: 13. Germline CDR1 reads LGHDT; CDR2 reads YNNKEL (reference sequence). The CDR3 contains 17 residues. The CDR3, as DNA: TGTGCCAGCAGCCGGAACTCCGGGACAGGGACGGGAGATACGCAGTATTTT. It translates to CASSRNSGTGTGDTQYF.

This sequence joins TRBV5-1 and TRBJ2-1, with TRBD2 as a possible D gene (5 bases). Per the germline V gene, CDR1 is SGHRS and CDR2 is YFSETQ. Trimming took 2 bases from V and 4 from J, leaving 7 bases between them. This CDR3 has 13 residues. The DNA of the CDR3 is TGCGCCAGCAGCTTACTAGGTTACAATGAGCAGTTCTTC. It specifies CASSLLGYNEQFF.

The gene calls are TRBV30 and TRBJ2-7; 7 nucleotides line up with TRBD1. CDR1 GTSNPN and CDR2 SVGIG come from the germline V gene (reference sequence). The CDR3 length is 17 residues. V gave up 1 base and J gave up 3 bases; unmatched junction bases: 15. CDR3 nucleotides: TGTGCCTGGAGTGGGTGCGAAGAGGGCTACAGGGGCTACGAGCAGTACTTC. Translated: CAWSGCEEGYRGYEQYF.

This chain uses TRBV7-2 with TRBJ2-2, with D maybe TRBD2 (6 bases). Germline lookup yields CDR1 SGHTA and CDR2 FQGNSA. The CDR3 extends over 16 amino acids. Trimming took 3 bases from V and 7 from J, leaving 18 bases between them. CDR3 sequence reads: CASSFSGSGVGGELFF. The CDR3 nucleotides are TGTGCCAGCAGCTTCTCGGGGTCGGGAGTCGGCGGGGAGCTGTTTTTT.

The chain has TRBV20-1 and TRBJ2-7; 10 nucleotides agree with TRBD2. This CDR3 has 16 residues. V dropped 3 bases and J dropped 5; count of bases not matched to a gene: 13. Germline CDR1 DFQATT, CDR2 SNEGSKA (reference sequence). CDR3 DNA: TGCAGTGCTAGTCCTATCCTAACCGGGACTAGCGACGAGCAGTACTTC. Translation gives CSASPILTGTSDEQYF.

This clone appeared a single time. This chain links TRBV5-1 with TRBJ2-7; the D is unclear. This CDR3 comprises 13 residues. The germline V gene encodes CDR1 SGHRS and CDR2 YFSETQ. V was shortened by 0 bases and J by 5 bases, with 9 bases between the two germline ends. The CDR3 sequence is CASSLVGGNEQYF. In DNA, the CDR3 is TGCGCCAGCAGCTTGGTGGGTGGCAACGAGCAGTACTTC. Full variable domain (remainder filled in from reference TRBV5-1 and TRBJ2-7): KAGVTQTPRYLIKTRGQQVTLSCSPISGHRSVSWYQQTPGQGLQFLFEYFSETQRNKGNFPGRFSGRQFSNSRSEMNVSTLELGDSALYLCASSLVGGNEQYFGPGTRLTVT.

The CDR3: CASSLGGDYGYTF. CDR3 nucleotide sequence: TGCGCCAGCAGCTTAGGAGGGGACTATGGCTACACCTTC. This chain connects TRBV5-1 to TRBJ1-2, with D maybe TRBD1 (5 bases). This CDR3 is built from 13 residues. With 2 bases removed from V and 3 bases from J, the gap between germline ends came to 8 bases. The germline gives CDR1 SGHRS, CDR2 YFSETQ. Full variable domain (remainder filled in from reference TRBV5-1 and TRBJ1-2): KAGVTQTPRYLIKTRGQQVTLSCSPISGHRSVSWYQQTPGQGLQFLFEYFSETQRNKGNFPGRFSGRQFSNSRSEMNVSTLELGDSALYLCASSLGGDYGYTFGSGTRLTVV.

The chain joins TRBV19 to TRBJ1-3; possibly TRBD1 for D (5 bases). The CDR3 contains 16 residues. The germline V and J ends were trimmed by 2 bases and 0 bases, with 11 bases remaining between them. CDR1 is LNHDA, CDR2 SQIVND, per germline (reference sequence). The CDR3: CASSISAGLSGNTIYF. The CDR3 coding sequence is TGTGCCAGTAGTATATCGGCGGGACTCTCTGGAAACACCATATATTTT.

The table lists this clone with a few counts. This chain connects TRBV19 to TRBJ1-6, with a tentative D call TRBD1 (6 bases). Germline V gives CDR1 LNHDA, CDR2 SQIVND (reference sequence). With 3 bases removed from V and 9 bases from J, the gap between germline ends came to 15 bases. This CDR3 has 15 residues. The CDR3: CASSIAGDIRSPLHF. CDR3 DNA: TGTGCCAGTAGTATCGCAGGGGATATTCGTTCACCCCTCCACTTT. The full variable domain, with the rest looked up from reference TRBV19 and TRBJ1-6, is DGGITQSPKYLFRKEGQNVTLSCEQNLNHDAMYWYRQDPGQGLRLIYYSQIVNDFQKGDIAEGYSVSREKKESFPLTVTSAQKNPTAFYLCASSIAGDIRSPLHFGNGTRLTVT.

The V and J genes are TRBV29-1 and TRBJ2-5; maybe TRBD2 (5 bases). The CDR3 consists of 12 residues. Trimming shortened V by 1 base and J by 5 bases, and 8 bases separated the two germline ends. The V gene's germline CDR1 is SQVTM and CDR2 ANQGSEA. In DNA form, the CDR3 reads TGCAGCGTTGAAGGGGGAGACGAGACCCAGTACTTC. As protein: CSVEGGDETQYF.

The chain combines TRBV10-3 with TRBJ1-1; no reliable D call. Trimming removed 6 bases from V and 0 bases from J, with 11 bases in between. The CDR3 runs 14 residues. Germline values: CDR1 ENHRY, CDR2 SYGVKD. CDR3 residues: CAISSVRLNTEAFF. The CDR3 nucleotides read TGTGCCATCAGCTCAGTCCGGTTGAACACTGAAGCTTTCTTT.

This CDR3 reads CASSSPSWGMNTEAFF. The CDR3 region has the DNA TGTGCCAGCAGTTCCCCTAGTTGGGGGATGAACACTGAAGCTTTCTTT. This chain links TRBV6-5 with TRBJ1-1; D may be TRBD1 (5 bases). Germline V gene sequence: CDR1 MNHEY, CDR2 SVGAGI. The CDR3 spans 16 residues. V shed 4 bases and J shed 0 bases, with 15 bases lying between them.

The sample holds a few counts of this clone. The rearrangement links TRBV19 to TRBJ1-1; 8 positions agree with TRBD1. The CDR3 contains 14 residues. CDR1 is LNHDA and CDR2 is SQIVND in the germline V gene (reference sequence). With 8 bases clipped from V and 4 bases from J, the junction kept 9 bases outside the gene matches. CDR3 bases: TGTGCCAGTTGGACAGGGATGGGAACCACTGAAGCTTTCTTT. This sequence encodes CASWTGMGTTEAFF.

V and J are TRBV2 and TRBJ1-5, with 8 nucleotides matching TRBD1. Germline V gene sequence: CDR1 SNHLY, CDR2 FYNNEI. Trimming removed 5 bases from V and 0 bases from J; junction bases left unmatched: 3. CDR3 length: 15 residues. CDR3 protein: CASSWGQVSNQPQHF. In DNA form, the CDR3 reads TGTGCCAGCAGTTGGGGACAGGTTAGCAATCAGCCCCAGCATTTT.

The chain has TRBV5-1 and TRBJ1-1; D is unclear. Germline CDR1 and CDR2: SGHRS and YFSETQ. This CDR3 spans 14 amino acids. V shed 4 bases and J shed 3 bases, with 13 bases lying between them. CDR3 loop: CASSARIRYTEAFF. The CDR3 bases are TGCGCCAGCAGCGCCCGGATTCGGTACACTGAAGCTTTCTTT.

The V and J genes are TRBV9 and TRBJ2-2, with 10 positions matching TRBD2. Germline V gene lookup returns CDR1 SGDLS and CDR2 YYNGEE. The trim removed 7 bases at V and 4 bases at J, leaving 7 bases unmatched. The CDR3 is 15 residues long. The CDR3 DNA follows: TGTGCCAGCGGCCCAAGCGGGAGGGTCACCGGGGAGCTGTTTTTT. This sequence encodes CASGPSGRVTGELFF.

The chain carries TRBV28 and TRBJ1-2; D unresolved. This CDR3 is built from 13 residues. Germline CDR1 and CDR2: MDHEN and SYDVKM. V was shortened by 3 bases and J by 6 bases, with 11 bases between the two germline ends. The CDR3 here is CASSLGSGDGYTF. The CDR3 coding sequence is TGTGCCAGCAGTTTGGGTTCAGGTGATGGCTACACCTTC.

The chain employs TRBV19 and TRBJ1-4; D call uncertain. The CDR3 contains 17 residues. The V gene lost 6 bases and the J gene lost 0 bases, with 17 bases spanning the gap. Germline V gene sequence: CDR1 LNHDA, CDR2 SQIVND (reference sequence). CDR3 protein: CASSAAPTDSTNEKLFF. CDR3 sequence (DNA): TGTGCCAGTAGCGCCGCCCCCACAGACTCAACTAATGAAAAACTGTTTTTT.

This chain links TRBV6-2 or TRBV6-3 with TRBJ1-4; D is uncertain. The CDR3 consists of 13 residues. Trimming removed 2 bases from V and 10 bases from J, with 11 bases in between. Germline assignment: CDR1 MNHEY and CDR2 SVGEGT. The CDR3 spells CASSYRRVRKLFF. CDR3 nucleotides: TGTGCCAGCAGTTACCGCCGGGTGCGAAAACTGTTTTTT.

The chain has TRBV18 and TRBJ2-2, with TRBD2 identical over 11 bases. From germline, CDR1 is KGHSH and CDR2 LQKENI. Trimming took 4 bases from V and 3 from J; bases not matched to a gene: 1. This CDR3 comprises 15 residues. The CDR3 here is CASSRGLADTGELFF. In DNA, the CDR3 is TGTGCCAGCTCACGGGGACTAGCGGACACCGGGGAGCTGTTTTTT.

V and J are TRBV2 and TRBJ1-5; 9 nucleotides match TRBD1. Germline lookup yields CDR1 SNHLY and CDR2 FYNNEI. V shed 8 bases, J shed 1 base, and the junction held 6 bases outside the gene matches. The CDR3 is 15 residues long. CDR3 sequence (DNA): TGTGCCAGCGACTACAGGGGGCAAAGCAATCAGCCCCAGCATTTT. It yields the protein CASDYRGQSNQPQHF.

The V and J genes are TRBV18 and TRBJ2-7; D remains unclear. Germline values: CDR1 KGHSH, CDR2 LQKENI. The length of the CDR3 is 13 residues. Trimming removed 2 bases from V and 0 bases from J, with 5 bases in between. CDR3 region: CASSPASSYEQYF. The CDR3 coding sequence is TGTGCCAGCTCACCAGCGAGCTCCTACGAGCAGTACTTC.

The gene calls are TRBV14 and TRBJ1-1; D is uncertain. Per germline, CDR1 SGHDN and CDR2 FVKESK. The V and J ends lost 6 bases and 12 bases respectively, with 20 bases between them. CDR3 length equals 13 residues. The chain's CDR3 is CASSLSVGWTTFF. The CDR3 bases are TGTGCCAGCAGTCTCTCCGTGGGATGGACGACTTTCTTT.

This sequence joins TRBV4-3 and TRBJ2-1, with TRBD2 as a possible D gene (5 bases). The CDR3 loop spans 17 amino acids. From germline, CDR1 is LGHNA and CDR2 YSLEER. V was shortened by 0 bases and J by 4 bases, with 16 bases between the two germline ends. The CDR3 DNA follows: TGCGCCAGCAGCCAAGATTTCCGCGGGCTTAAGTACAATGAGCAGTTCTTC. Amino acid sequence: CASSQDFRGLKYNEQFF.

The chain recombines TRBV4-1 with TRBJ1-3; D remains unclear. There are 15 residues in the CDR3. CDR1 is MGHRA, CDR2 YSYEKL, per germline. V was shortened by 0 bases and J by 5 bases, with 11 bases between the two germline ends. The CDR3 region has the DNA TGCGCCAGCAGCCAAGATCGCGGGTGGAGAAACACCATATATTTT. Translating gives CASSQDRGWRNTIYF.